This T cell receptor beta chain is drawn from a study of shared clonotypes between healthy human individuals. Study-wide findings and caveats: When compared with the clonotypes that were shared by all four sorted-subset donors, the non-shared clonotypes turned out to have lower generation probabilities. Though the depth was large, rarefaction showed that sorted-subset sequencing was incomplete.

The data were produced by immunoSEQ multiplex PCR, yet TCRdb's version contains in-frame clones alone and is incomplete. The sample holds roughly 1 million clones, under 80% seen once. Germline V gene lookup returns CDR1 GTSNPN and CDR2 SVGIG (reference sequence). V lost 5 bases and J 11 bases, leaving 30 bases between the germline ends. The length of the CDR3 is 16 residues. Points on this clone: What it binds is unknown.

Sequenced sample: memory CD4+ T cells sorted from blood. Subset indicated: CD45RA-negative fraction. The chain couples TRBV30 to TRBJ2-5; D possibly corresponds to TRBD2 (5 bases). This receptor was obtained from a young man in good health. The CDR3 loop reads CAWRGKDLASRGEQYF. The CDR3 coding sequence is TGTGCCTGGCGTGGGAAAGACTTAGCGAGTCGGGGTGAGCAGTACTTC.